Following are 21 T cell receptor beta chains from one sample sequenced in a study of neoadjuvant anti-PD-1 for oral cavity cancer. Clones were sequenced by immunoSEQ multiplex PCR, and TCRdb holds only the in-frame ones, with some missing. This table has 65,000 to 70,000 clones, approximately 87% appearing once. The time point was: after neoadjuvant nivolumab, at surgical resection. Source: PBMCs, taken after nivolumab (anti-PD-1) treatment. These receptors were collected from a person between 40 and 79 years old with oral cavity squamous cell carcinoma.

The genes are TRBV5-8 and TRBJ1-2; D unclear. V lost 4 bases and J 3 bases, leaving 10 bases between the germline ends. Looked up from germline, CDR1 is SGHTS and CDR2 is YDEGEE. The CDR3 loop spans 13 amino acids. CDR3 residues: CASSTFSDYGYTF. The CDR3, as DNA: TGTGCCAGCAGCACATTTTCGGACTATGGCTACACCTTC.

This clone was detected only a few times. At one of its ends the junction is not consistent with the germline gene, which may arise from a read error. This chain uses TRBV6-1 with TRBJ1-2; the D gene is possibly TRBD1 (5 bases). The CDR3 totals 14 residues. CDR1 MNHNS and CDR2 SASEGT come from the germline V gene. As DNA, the CDR3 is TGTGCCAGCATGCAGAGGGGAGGGAACTATCGCTACACCTTC. Protein: CASMQRGGNYRYTF.

This chain uses TRBV2 with TRBJ1-1; tentative D call: TRBD1 (5 bases). The ends were cut back, 7 bases at V and 3 bases at J, with 12 bases in the middle. This CDR3 comprises 13 residues. CDR1 is SNHLY, CDR2 FYNNEI, per germline. The CDR3 sequence is CASNQGRYTEAFF. CDR3 DNA: TGTGCCAGCAATCAGGGTCGGTACACTGAAGCTTTCTTT.

J is TRBJ2-1 and V is TRBV5-1; no clear D gene. Germline-derived CDR1 and CDR2 are SGHRS and YFSETQ. The CDR3 is made up of 16 amino acids. Deletions cut 4 bases from V and 2 bases from J, with 16 bases between. Here the CDR3 DNA reads TGCGCCAGCAGCACGTTGACCCTAGGGCCCTACAATGAGCAGTTCTTC. Residues: CASSTLTLGPYNEQFF.

The gene calls are TRBV7-9 and TRBJ1-2, with unresolved D. Germline CDR1 is SEHNR and CDR2 is FQNEAQ (reference sequence). Trimming removed 4 bases at V and 4 bases at J, with 13 bases between. The CDR3 loop spans 14 amino acids. Here the CDR3 reads CASSSRRSPYGYTF. CDR3 sequence (DNA): TGTGCCAGCAGCTCAAGACGCTCGCCCTATGGCTACACCTTC.

A word on this clone: Other DNA sequences in the sample encode the same CDR3. The chain's CDR3 is CAWSPGAVETQYF. The CDR3 DNA follows: TGTGCCTGGAGCCCGGGGGCAGTAGAGACCCAGTACTTC. The chain couples TRBV30 to TRBJ2-5; D possibly matches TRBD1 or TRBD2 (6 bases each). The V gene's germline CDR1 is GTSNPN and CDR2 SVGIG (reference sequence). The CDR3 extends over 13 amino acids. V was trimmed by 3 bases and J by 4 bases, leaving 12 bases between them. Drawing the rest from reference TRBV30 and TRBJ2-5, the complete variable domain is SQTIHQWPATLVQPVGSPLSLECTVEGTSNPNLYWYRQAAGRGLQLLFYSVGIGQISSEVPQNLSASRPQDRQFILSSKKLLLSDSGFYLCAWSPGAVETQYFGPGTRLLVL.

The chain is built from TRBV6-5 and TRBJ2-1; D call uncertain. The germline V and J ends were trimmed by 6 bases and 1 base, with 7 bases remaining between them. The V gene's germline CDR1 is MNHEY and CDR2 SVGAGI. This CDR3 is 13 amino acids long. The CDR3 nucleotides are TGTGCCAGCAGGAGCCGTTCCTACAATGAGCAGTTCTTC. Protein: CASRSRSYNEQFF.

This chain uses TRBV5-1 with TRBJ2-5; D is perhaps TRBD2 (6 bases). Germline CDR1 is SGHRS and CDR2 is YFSETQ. The CDR3 has 16 amino acids. V was shortened by 3 bases and J by 6 bases, with 21 bases between the two germline ends. The CDR3 region has the DNA TGCGCCAGCAGCTCGAAGGTCGCTGCGGGGCGGCAGACCCAGTACTTC. This encodes CASSSKVAAGRQTQYF.

Turning to this clone: This CDR3 fails to terminate in the conserved phenylalanine or tryptophan, so it likely reflects a read error. It is unclear where the CDR3 begins or ends on the DNA, so no DNA is shown, and the CDR3 is as TCRdb lists it. The CDR3 region is CASAWPQAGT. The V gene is TRBV7-3, the J gene TRBJ2-7; the table names TRBD2, a call not compared with the DNA. The CDR3 sequence runs 10 residues, both termini included. Germline assignment: CDR1 SGHTA and CDR2 FQGTGA.

The chain employs TRBV14 and TRBJ2-7; the match to TRBD2 covers 14 bases. J gave up 5 bases and V 1 base, and 1 base lay outside the gene matches. The CDR3 totals 15 residues. The germline CDR1 and CDR2 sequences are SGHDN and FVKESK. This CDR3 reads CASSQGGLAGDEQYF. The DNA of the CDR3 is TGTGCCAGCAGCCAAGGGGGACTAGCGGGAGACGAGCAGTACTTC. The whole variable domain, filled in from reference TRBV14 and TRBJ2-7, reads EAGVTQFPSHSVIEKGQTVTLRCDPISGHDNLYWYRRVMGKEIKFLLHFVKESKQDESGMPNNRFLAERTGGTYSTLKVQPAELEDSGVYFCASSQGGLAGDEQYFGPGTRLTVT.

The chain uses TRBV19 and TRBJ1-2, with 12 bases that match TRBD1. CDR1 LNHDA and CDR2 SQIVND come from the germline V gene (reference sequence). CDR3 length: 17 residues. V lost 9 bases and J lost 8; bases outside the gene matches: 19. The CDR3 bases are TGTGCCAGCGAATCCTGGGACAGGGGGCGCGAGGTACAAGGCTACACCTTC. This encodes CASESWDRGREVQGYTF. Full variable domain (remainder filled in from reference TRBV19 and TRBJ1-2): DGGITQSPKYLFRKEGQNVTLSCEQNLNHDAMYWYRQDPGQGLRLIYYSQIVNDFQKGDIAEGYSVSREKKESFPLTVTSAQKNPTAFYLCASESWDRGREVQGYTFGSGTRLTVV.

The chain links TRBV4-2 to TRBJ1-1; the D is unclear. The germline CDR1 and CDR2 sequences are LGHNA and YNFKEQ. The CDR3 is 14 residues long. Trimming removed 1 base at V and 1 base at J, with 7 bases between. The CDR3 coding sequence is TGTGCCAGCAGCCAAGGCGCGGAGAACACTGAAGCTTTCTTT. This sequence encodes CASSQGAENTEAFF.

The chain combines TRBV5-1 with TRBJ2-7, with TRBD1 matching 12 bases. V shed 0 bases, J shed 5 bases, and the junction held 6 bases outside the gene matches. CDR3 length: 16 residues. Germline CDR1 and CDR2: SGHRS and YFSETQ. The CDR3 DNA reads TGCGCCAGCAGCTTGGCGTCGGGACAGGGGGCTAACGAGCAGTACTTC. This translates into CASSLASGQGANEQYF.

The rearrangement links TRBV7-3 to TRBJ2-7; 9 bases match TRBD2. CDR1 SGHTA and CDR2 FQGTGA come from the germline V gene. V was pared by 5 bases and J by 3 bases, with 5 bases of the junction left unmatched. The CDR3 spans 14 residues. CDR3 amino acids: CASSPGTSFYEQYF. CDR3 nucleotide sequence: TGTGCCAGCAGCCCCGGGACTAGCTTCTACGAGCAGTACTTC.

The chain is built from TRBV19 and TRBJ2-4; a possible D gene is TRBD1 (5 bases). The V gene's germline CDR1 is LNHDA and CDR2 SQIVND (reference sequence). The CDR3 has 14 residues. The V gene lost 5 bases and the J gene lost 5 bases, with 13 bases spanning the gap. Here the CDR3 DNA reads TGTGCCAGTAGTGGACGACAGCAGCAAAACATTCAGTACTTC. Translation: CASSGRQQQNIQYF. Complete variable domain (other parts from reference TRBV19 and TRBJ2-4): DGGITQSPKYLFRKEGQNVTLSCEQNLNHDAMYWYRQDPGQGLRLIYYSQIVNDFQKGDIAEGYSVSREKKESFPLTVTSAQKNPTAFYLCASSGRQQQNIQYFGAGTRLSVL.

J is TRBJ2-1 and V is TRBV6-6; D may be TRBD2 (5 bases). The CDR3 is 16 amino acids. Germline V gene lookup returns CDR1 MNHNY and CDR2 SVGAGI (reference sequence). Trimming removed 6 bases at V and 5 bases at J, with 20 bases between. The CDR3 bases are TGTGCCAGCAGCCTCCTGGGCGGGTTTTTGCACAATGAGCAGTTCTTC. Amino acid sequence: CASSLLGGFLHNEQFF.

This chain joins TRBV10-3 and TRBJ2-3; tentative D call: TRBD2 (7 bases). V lost 4 bases and J 0 bases, leaving 17 bases between the germline ends. Germline values: CDR1 ENHRY, CDR2 SYGVKD. CDR3 length: 17 amino acids. Written as DNA, the CDR3 is TGTGCCATCAGTGGTTCGGGGGGCTCAACTAGCACAGATACGCAGTATTTT. Amino acids: CAISGSGGSTSTDTQYF.

J is TRBJ1-1 and V is TRBV5-4; 8 bases are shared with TRBD1. This CDR3 comprises 16 residues. V trimming: 3 bases; J trimming: 3 bases; junction bases outside the gene matches: 10. Germline-derived CDR1 and CDR2 are SGHNT and YYREEE (reference sequence). The CDR3 DNA is TGTGCCAGCAGCTCCCGAGGGCAGGGGGCTGACACTGAAGCTTTCTTT. Its translation: CASSSRGQGADTEAFF.

The chain couples TRBV11-2 to TRBJ2-3; the D gene could be TRBD1 or TRBD2 (5 bases each). This CDR3 is built from 15 residues. V was shortened by 3 bases and J by 3 bases, with 13 bases between the two germline ends. Germline V gives CDR1 SGHAT, CDR2 FQNNGV. CDR3 DNA: TGTGCCAGCAGCTTCGGGGCAGGGATGACAGATACGCAGTATTTT. Translating it yields CASSFGAGMTDTQYF.

The CDR3 loop is CAWTSSYEQYF. Written as DNA, the CDR3 is TGTGCCTGGACGTCGTCCTACGAGCAGTACTTC. This chain uses TRBV30 with TRBJ2-7; D gene uncertain. V was clipped by 4 bases and J by 1 base, with 5 bases between them. Germline values: CDR1 GTSNPN, CDR2 SVGIG (reference sequence). This CDR3 is built from 11 residues.

The chain joins TRBV30 to TRBJ2-2; unclear D gene. V lost 2 bases and J lost 3, with 7 bases in between. The CDR3 extends over 13 amino acids. Germline V gene data show CDR1 as GTSNPN and CDR2 as SVGIG (reference sequence). The CDR3 reads CAWSPGYTGELFF. In DNA, the CDR3 is TGTGCCTGGAGTCCCGGATACACCGGGGAGCTGTTTTTT.